The table lists the clone carrying this TCR beta chain with many counts. This specimen belongs to a study of T-cell reconstitution after alpha-beta-depleted transplantation in children. Preparation of the TCRbeta library used unique molecular identifiers. TCRdb called the PCR reads again in MiXCR, with one record for every CDR3 protein. The table shows approximately 150,000 distinct CDR3 sequences, with about 8.8% occurring only once. Material: PBMCs, mostly from graft donor cells, obtained 180 days after TCRalphabeta/CD19-depleted stem cell transplant. The clonotype originates from a female patient aged 2-15 years who had a stem cell transplant for congenital amegakaryocytic thrombocytopenia, so the T cells may come from the graft donor.

The CDR3 coding sequence is TGTGCCAGCGGAAGGACAGGGGGCGGCACTGAAGCTTTCTTT. Protein sequence: CASGRTGGGTEAFF. This chain links TRBV12-3 or TRBV12-4 with TRBJ1-1, with 11 positions matching TRBD1. CDR3 length: 14 residues. V was clipped by 8 bases and J by 4 bases; unmatched bases: 6.